This T cell receptor (beta chain) was captured in a study of technical replicates of blood from a handful of donors. Profiling relied on immunoSEQ multiplex PCR, and the TCRdb table lists in-frame clones only, not all of them. The repertoire has about 57,000 clones, around 93% of them found once; the top ten carry 4.2%. The source material was PBMCs. This TCR was sampled from a human donor in good health. Some clones in this sample may be carry-over from other donors' samples.

CDR3 sequence: CASSFGQGTDTQYF. The CDR3 nucleotides read TGTGCCAGCAGCTTTGGACAGGGGACAGATACGCAGTATTTT. V usage is TRBV7-6 and J usage is TRBJ2-3; 9 nucleotides match TRBD1. Germline CDR1 SGHVS, CDR2 FNYEAQ. This CDR3 has 14 amino acids. Trimming at V came to 3 bases and at J to 3 bases, leaving 1 base not matched to a gene.